This record concerns one TCR beta chain sequence. Its specificity is unknown. The sample carries other DNA sequences with the same CDR3. These data originate in a study of PD-L1 blockade in urothelial cancer. The wider study: At 6 weeks and at 3 weeks (second dose) after treatment start, blood was analyzed. Broader study findings: Tumor-associated clones in the blood of durable-benefit patients grew more at 3 weeks.

The CDR3 length is 14 residues. The V end lost 4 bases, the J end lost 5 bases, and 15 bases lay between the germline ends. Germline V gives CDR1 SGDLS, CDR2 YYNGEE. Time point given: pretreatment peripheral blood. Profiled with immunoSEQ multiplex PCR; TCRdb holds only in-frame clones, not every one. The data show approximately 63,000 clones, with around four fifths seen just once and 1.6% held by the top ten. The clonotype originates from a man between 65 and 85 years old with urothelial cancer. The genes are TRBV9 and TRBJ1-2; weak D call: TRBD1 (5 bases). The starting material was PBMCs, obtained around atezolizumab (anti-PD-L1) treatment. The CDR3 is CASSPGGEVYGYTF. The CDR3 bases are TGTGCCAGCAGCCCCGGGGGGGAAGTTTATGGCTACACCTTC.